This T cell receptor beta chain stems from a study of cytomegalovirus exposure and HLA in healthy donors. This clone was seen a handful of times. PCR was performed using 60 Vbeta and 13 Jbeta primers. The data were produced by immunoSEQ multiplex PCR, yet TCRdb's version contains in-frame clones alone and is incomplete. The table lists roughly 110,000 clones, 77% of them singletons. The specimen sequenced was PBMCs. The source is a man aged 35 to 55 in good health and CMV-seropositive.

Here the CDR3 reads CAISESMFPMDEGLFF. Written as DNA, the CDR3 is TGTGCCATCAGTGAGTCCATGTTCCCCATGGACGAGGGGCTGTTTTTT. The rearrangement uses TRBV10-3 and TRBJ2-2; D perhaps matches TRBD2 (5 bases). This CDR3 contains 16 residues. V was pared by 0 bases and J by 13 bases, with 21 bases between. Germline CDR1 is ENHRY and CDR2 is SYGVKD.